Shown below are 2 T cell receptor beta chains from a single sample sequenced in a study of blood T cell repertoires in COVID-19. Measured with immunoSEQ multiplex PCR; TCRdb has only the in-frame clones, and not every one. Of tens of thousands of clones in the sample, roughly 80% were seen once. Sample: peripheral blood. These receptors were collected from a woman aged 55-75 years with acute or convalescent COVID-19.

As to this clone: One end of the junction varies from germline; a read error may be responsible. This chain uses TRBV11-2 with TRBJ2-5; perhaps TRBD2 as D (6 bases). Germline V gene sequence: CDR1 SGHAT, CDR2 FQNNGV. This CDR3 has 13 residues. Here the CDR3 DNA reads TGTGCCAGCAGCTTAGTTCGGACTACCCCAGGGCACTTC. This sequence encodes CASSLVRTTPGHF.

The chain uses TRBV7-2 and TRBJ1-4; 7 positions agree with TRBD1. The CDR3 consists of 15 residues. Losses at the gene ends were 1 base for V and 5 bases for J; bases not matched to a gene: 4. The germline V gene has CDR1 SGHTA and CDR2 FQGNSA. Here the CDR3 reads CASSLVGQINEKLFF. The CDR3 DNA reads TGTGCCAGCAGCTTAGTGGGACAGATAAATGAAAAACTGTTTTTT.